The rows below give T cell receptor beta chains drawn from one sample of a study of T cell responses to AZD1222 COVID-19 vaccine. The data were produced by immunoSEQ multiplex PCR, yet TCRdb's version contains in-frame clones alone and is incomplete. The table has about 130,000 clones, under 95% seen once. This material consisted of peripheral blood, taken on day 0 of AZD1222 vaccination. These receptors were collected from an adult in good health. CDR3s include the opening cysteine and the closing phenylalanine or tryptophan. D genes are given only for firm matches. Clone size is not always given. Where it is, it says once, few, many or a class for expanded clones.

v_call,j_call,d_call,clone_size,cdr3_length,cdr3_nt,cdr3_aa
TRBV5-6,TRBJ2-7,TRBD1,NA,15,TGTGCCAGCAGCTTGGTTGGGACAGGGCACAACGAGCAGTACTTC,CASSLVGTGHNEQYF
TRBV20-1,TRBJ2-5,TRBD2,NA,14,TGCAGTGCTAGTTTGACTAGCGGGGGAGAGACCCAGTACTTC,CSASLTSGGETQYF
TRBV5-1,TRBJ2-2,NA,NA,12,TGCGCCAGCAGCCCAGATCCCGGGGAGCTGTTTTTT,CASSPDPGELFF
TRBV9,TRBJ2-3,TRBD2,NA,15,TGTGCCAGCAGGGGACTAGCGGGGGTATCGGATACGCAGTATTTT,CASRGLAGVSDTQYF
TRBV19,TRBJ2-7,NA,NA,14,TGTGCCAGTAGCGCCCGGGGGGCGACCTACGAGCAGTACTTC,CASSARGATYEQYF
TRBV24-1,TRBJ2-1,NA,NA,13,TGTGCCACCAGTGATTACTCTACAAATGAGCAGTTCTTC,CATSDYSTNEQFF
TRBV14,TRBJ1-6,TRBD1,once,18,TGTGCCAGCAGCCAAAGGTGGCGTTCGGGACAGGATAATTCACCCCTCCACTTT,CASSQRWRSGQDNSPLHF
TRBV4-2,TRBJ1-3,NA,NA,15,TGTGCCAGCAGATCTACAGAGGCCTCTGGAAACACCATATATTTT,CASRSTEASGNTIYF
TRBV5-4,TRBJ2-7,NA,NA,14,TGTGCCAGCAGCCGAGACGTGGGGGACCCCGAGCAGTACTTC,CASSRDVGDPEQYF
TRBV5-5,TRBJ2-2,NA,few,16,TGTGCCAGCAGCTTGGCCCAGAGACCGAACACCGGGGAGCTGTTTTTT,CASSLAQRPNTGELFF
TRBV5-1,TRBJ2-3,TRBD2,NA,16,TGCGCCAGCAGCTTGGGACTAGCGGGGGACACAGATACGCAGTATTTT,CASSLGLAGDTDTQYF
TRBV18,TRBJ2-2,NA,once,15,TGTGCCAGCTCACCACCGCTGGGAGACACCGGGGAGCTGTTTTTT,CASSPPLGDTGELFF
TRBV4-1,TRBJ2-1,TRBD2,NA,17,TGCGCCAGCAGCCACCGGACTAGCGGGGGGGCGTACAATGAGCAGTTCTTC,CASSHRTSGGAYNEQFF
TRBV27,TRBJ1-2,TRBD1,few,15,TGTGCCAGCAGTTTAAACGGACAGGGGGCTTATGGCTACACCTTC,CASSLNGQGAYGYTF
TRBV5-1,TRBJ1-6,TRBD1,NA,16,TGCGCCAGCAGCGCGGGACAGGGGGTCGGGTATTCACCCCTCCACTTT,CASSAGQGVGYSPLHF
TRBV10-3,TRBJ2-2,NA,NA,18,TGTGCCATCAGTGAGCCTGAGGGTGGGCTAGCGAGCACCGGGGAGCTGTTTTTT,CAISEPEGGLASTGELFF
TRBV7-2,TRBJ2-5,TRBD1,NA,15,TGTGCCAGCAGGACGACAGGGGCTTACCAAGAGACCCAGTACTTC,CASRTTGAYQETQYF
TRBV7-8,TRBJ1-6,NA,NA,14,TGTGCCAGCAGCTTACGACAGATCGATTCACCCCTCCACTTT,CASSLRQIDSPLHF
TRBV3-1/TRBV3-2,TRBJ2-5,TRBD2,NA,15,TGTGCCAGCAGCCAAGATCTGGGAGGGGATGAGACCCAGTACTTC,CASSQDLGGDETQYF
TRBV7-3,TRBJ2-2,NA,NA,15,TGTGCCAGCAGCTTCCTAAGGGGGGTCGCCGGGGAGCTGTTTTTT,CASSFLRGVAGELFF
TRBV16,TRBJ1-1,NA,NA,16,TGTGCCAGCAGCCAATCGGGGGCGGGGTTGGGCACTGAAGCTTTCTTT,CASSQSGAGLGTEAFF
TRBV2,TRBJ1-5,TRBD1,NA,15,TGTGCCAGCAGTCCTCAAGACAGGGCGGGTCAGCCCCAGCATTTT,CASSPQDRAGQPQHF
TRBV7-6,TRBJ2-1,NA,NA,18,TGTGCCAGCAGCTTAGCCATCCGAGGGACGGCTTGGGGCAATGAGCAGTTCTTC,CASSLAIRGTAWGNEQFF
TRBV18,TRBJ1-6,NA,NA,15,TGTGCCAGCTCAACAGCCTCGGACAGTAATTCACCCCTCCACTTT,CASSTASDSNSPLHF
TRBV7-9,TRBJ2-1,TRBD2,NA,15,TGTGCCAGCAGCTTAGCGGGACTAGCCGACAATGAGCAGTTCTTC,CASSLAGLADNEQFF
TRBV5-1,TRBJ2-3,TRBD2,NA,16,TGCGCCAGCAGCACCGGGACTAGCACTAGCACAGATACGCAGTATTTT,CASSTGTSTSTDTQYF
TRBV5-1,TRBJ2-3,NA,NA,14,TGCGCCAGCAGCTTGGGACTCTTCACAGATACGCAGTATTTT,CASSLGLFTDTQYF
TRBV7-8,TRBJ1-5,NA,NA,14,TGTGCCAGCAGCTCTCGGGACGGCAATCAGCCCCAGCATTTT,CASSSRDGNQPQHF
TRBV29-1,TRBJ1-6,NA,NA,13,TGCAGCGCCGCTAGCTCCTATAATTCACCCCTCCACTTT,CSAASSYNSPLHF
TRBV10-1,TRBJ1-1,NA,once,13,TGCGCCCGCCCAGGGGACCTGAACACTGAAGCTTTCTTT,CARPGDLNTEAFF
TRBV28,TRBJ1-2,TRBD1,NA,15,TGTGCCAGCAGTTTATTGGACAGGGCTAACTATGGCTACACCTTC,CASSLLDRANYGYTF
TRBV5-1,TRBJ1-6,TRBD1,NA,15,TGCGCCAGCAGCACACGGGACAGTCGGAACTCACCCCTCCACTTT,CASSTRDSRNSPLHF
TRBV10-3,TRBJ2-7,TRBD2,NA,14,TGTGCCATCAGGCCGGGACTAGCGGGGGTTGAGCAGTACTTC,CAIRPGLAGVEQYF
TRBV11-1,TRBJ2-3,NA,NA,12,TGTGCCAGCAGCTCGGTAGGGGATACGCAGTATTTT,CASSSVGDTQYF
TRBV2,TRBJ1-5,NA,once,13,TGTGCCAGCAGTGAAATCCGGGATCAGCCCCAGCATTTT,CASSEIRDQPQHF